The 6 T cell receptor beta chains below come from one sample, sequenced in a study of blood T cell repertoires in COVID-19. The protocol was immunoSEQ multiplex PCR, while the TCRdb copy is restricted to in-frame clones and leaves out a portion. The sample has over 12,000 clones, about nine tenths seen once. The material sequenced was peripheral blood. The receptors originated from a human donor in a cohort sampled during active COVID-19.

CDR3 nucleotide sequence: TGTGCCTCCCAAGGGCGGGAGGGAACAGATACGCAGTATTTT. It encodes CASQGREGTDTQYF. The chain employs TRBV7-6 and TRBJ2-3; 9 nucleotides agree with TRBD2. Germline V gives CDR1 SGHVS, CDR2 FNYEAQ. Trimming cost V 11 bases and J 3 bases; bases outside gene matches: 9. This CDR3 comprises 14 residues.

In its sample, this clone was seen once. The chain combines TRBV30 with TRBJ2-2, with D possibly being TRBD1 (6 bases). Trimming took 2 bases from V and 4 from J, leaving 11 bases between them. Germline CDR1 is GTSNPN and CDR2 is SVGIG (reference sequence). This CDR3 is 14 amino acids long. The CDR3 DNA reads TGTGCCTGGAGTAGGGACACAGGCACCGGGGAGCTGTTTTTT. This encodes CAWSRDTGTGELFF.

The chain couples TRBV7-6 to TRBJ2-7; tentative D call: TRBD2 (6 bases). Germline loops: CDR1 SGHVS, CDR2 FNYEAQ. The germline V and J ends were trimmed by 2 bases and 2 bases, with 13 bases remaining between them. The CDR3 runs to 15 residues. CDR3 DNA: TGTGCCAGCAGCTTATTTCCGGGAGACACCTACGAGCAGTACTTC. This translates into CASSLFPGDTYEQYF.

V and J are TRBV10-1 and TRBJ1-1; 7 positions match TRBD1. Trimming removed 5 bases from V and 0 bases from J; junction bases left unmatched: 6. Germline V gene lookup returns CDR1 WNHNN and CDR2 SYGVQD (reference sequence). The CDR3 length is 15 residues. The CDR3 DNA is TGCGCCAGCAGTAGAGACACAGGGGTGAACACTGAAGCTTTCTTT. This encodes CASSRDTGVNTEAFF.

The chain uses TRBV7-2 and TRBJ2-1; 10 nucleotides line up with TRBD1. The CDR3 consists of 17 residues. The germline V gene has CDR1 SGHTA and CDR2 FQGNSA. V shed 5 bases, J shed 4 bases, and the junction held 11 bases outside the gene matches. CDR3 bases: TGTGCCAGCAGCCCGGGACAGGGGACAAAAATATACAATGAGCAGTTCTTC. Translation: CASSPGQGTKIYNEQFF.

The count of this clone is one. This chain uses TRBV12-3 or TRBV12-4 with TRBJ2-1; D possibly corresponds to TRBD1 (8 bases). This CDR3 is 13 amino acids long. V lost 4 bases to trimming and J lost 8 bases, with 12 bases between them. The CDR3 spells CASSWTGRDEQFF. The CDR3 DNA sequence: TGTGCCAGCAGTTGGACAGGGAGGGATGAGCAGTTCTTC.